This TCR beta chain was recovered during a study of OX40 agonist ivuxolimab in advanced cancers. Broadly, across the study: Ivuxolimab was an agonistic, fully human IgG2 monoclonal antibody directed against OX40 (CD134), a costimulatory receptor. Prior anti-PD-1, anti-PD-L1 or anti-CTLA-4 therapy was permitted, and checkpoint inhibitors had been received by less than 45% of dose-escalation patients. Of the approximately 54 dose-escalation patients, hepatocellular carcinoma was present in about 20, melanoma in around 15, renal cell carcinoma in 9 and head and neck cancer in 9. The paper describes the monotherapy dose-escalation part (N of about 52 patients) of the phase I trial of ivuxolimab. Partial responses were achieved by three dose-escalation patients, of whom one had hepatocellular carcinoma and two had cutaneous melanoma. Intravenous ivuxolimab was administered to patients every 2 weeks at six dose levels: 0.01, 0.1, 0.3, 1.5, 3 and 10 mg/kg. Peripheral TCRbeta sequencing aimed to test whether ivuxolimab altered TCR sequence diversity and caused clonal T-cell expansion. A male proportion of around 81% and a mean age of approximately 60 years, ranging from roughly 23 to 79, were recorded for the dose-escalation cohort. The paper as a whole reports these results and caveats: Which antigens the clonally expanded peripheral T cells were specific for was not determined. Low levels of normalized T-cell clonal expansion were also seen in some patients who did not respond. Partial responders in the 0.1-3.0 mg/kg groups had among the lowest normalized peripheral clonal expansion, especially among CD8+ T cells. At doses from 0.1 to 3.0 mg/kg, clonal expansion was seen in both CD4+ and CD8+ blood T cells between baseline and week 6. After ivuxolimab, CD8+ T cells had more expanded clones than CD4+ T cells on average.

Note on this clone: Its antigen has not been determined. Base qualities are not recorded, but no much larger clone differs from it by a single base.

The trial excluded patients who had a history of autoimmune disease or were on systemic immunosuppression. In every dose cohort, peripheral blood was drawn for TCR sequencing at baseline, cycle 4 day 1, and cycle 7 day 1. Samples were obtained from an open-label, multicenter, first-in-human phase I dose-escalation trial of ivuxolimab. Adults with locally advanced or metastatic head and neck squamous cell, hepatocellular, melanoma or renal cell carcinoma were enrolled in the trial. Before TCR sequencing, CD4+ T cells and CD8+ T cells were sorted from peripheral blood as separate populations. Genomic DNA was isolated from the sorted cells so that the TCRbeta CDR3 region could be sequenced. The immunoSEQ Assay was used to sequence the TCRbeta CDR3 regions. TCRdb retrieved this table from immuneACCESS and kept in-frame rearrangements only. Not all clones are present; in checked studies, unresolved V genes account for under half, and no reason is known for the remainder. The sample data list some 150,000 clones, and about 93% of these were observed just once. The ten largest make up 1% of the sample.

Sequencing used CD4+ or CD8+ T cells sorted from blood, obtained in a trial of the OX40 agonist ivuxolimab. The source of this sequence is an adult with an advanced solid tumor such as melanoma, head and neck, liver or kidney cancer.

Read as DNA, the sequence is TGTGCCAGCACCCCCCCGATAGGAAACTGGGACAGTCACTACGAGCAGTACTTC. The encoded protein is CASTPPIGNWDSHYEQYF. This receptor chain uses TRBV5-8 and TRBJ2-7; 7 of the junction bases match TRBD1. Its CDR3 holds 18 amino acids, cysteine through phenylalanine. The sequence is cut down to CDR3 DNA, 54 bases in frame from base 1. V trim: 6 bases; J trim: 3 bases; unmatched bases: 21. Reading the germline V gene gives CDR1 SGHTS and CDR2 YDEGEE.